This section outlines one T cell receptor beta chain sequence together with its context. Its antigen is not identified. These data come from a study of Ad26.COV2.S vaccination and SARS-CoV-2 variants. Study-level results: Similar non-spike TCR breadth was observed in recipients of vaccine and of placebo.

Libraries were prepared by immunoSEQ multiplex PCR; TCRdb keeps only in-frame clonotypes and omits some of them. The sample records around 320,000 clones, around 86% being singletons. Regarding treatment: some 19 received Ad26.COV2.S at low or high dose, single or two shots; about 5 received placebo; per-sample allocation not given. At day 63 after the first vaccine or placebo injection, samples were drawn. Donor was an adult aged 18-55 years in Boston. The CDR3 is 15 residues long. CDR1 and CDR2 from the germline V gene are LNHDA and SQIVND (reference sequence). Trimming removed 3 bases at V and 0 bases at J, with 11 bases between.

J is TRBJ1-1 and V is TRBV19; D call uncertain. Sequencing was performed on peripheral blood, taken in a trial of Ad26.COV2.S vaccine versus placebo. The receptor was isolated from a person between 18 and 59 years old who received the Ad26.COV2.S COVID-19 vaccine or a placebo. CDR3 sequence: CASSISRTMNTEAFF. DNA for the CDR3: TGTGCCAGTAGTATTTCGAGAACTATGAACACTGAAGCTTTCTTT.